The 32 T cell receptor beta chains given below trace back to one sample, sequenced in a study of metastatic and nonmetastatic thyroid tumors. Patients were all untreated before their thyroid surgery. With MiXCR, TCRdb called clones anew from the PCR reads. The profile shows about 28,000 clones, around a sixth of them singletons. Material: blood. Receptor source: a female donor with papillary thyroid cancer or a benign thyroid nodule (not recorded which). Some clones in this sample may be carry-over from other donors' samples.

This clone was seen ten or more times. The chain combines TRBV28 with TRBJ2-1, with 8 nucleotides matching TRBD2. This CDR3 is 16 amino acids long. CDR1 MDHEN and CDR2 SYDVKM come from the germline V gene. V was clipped by 5 bases and J by 5 bases; unmatched bases: 11. CDR3 loop: CASSNRGRTMDNEQFF. CDR3 nucleotide sequence: TGTGCCAGCAGTAACCGCGGGAGGACGATGGACAATGAGCAGTTCTTC.

This chain links TRBV11-2 with TRBJ1-1; D unresolved. In germline, CDR1 is SGHAT, CDR2 FQNNGV. The V end lost 3 bases, the J end lost 3 bases, and 5 bases lay between the germline ends. CDR3 size: 12 residues. DNA of the CDR3: TGTGCCAGCAGCTTTATGTACACTGAAGCTTTCTTT. Translating gives CASSFMYTEAFF.

In its sample, this clone was seen many times. One end of the junction fails to match germline, which may point to a read error. The gene calls are TRBV6-1 and TRBJ2-7; 10 bases fit TRBD1. The length of the CDR3 is 11 residues. Germline CDR1 and CDR2: MNHNS and SASEGT. CDR3 DNA sequence: TGTGCCAGCAGTCCCGGACAGGGGGTCCACTTC. The encoded protein is CASSPGQGVHF.

This clone was counted ten times or more. The chain joins TRBV30 to TRBJ1-2; TRBD1 might be the D (6 bases). Trimming left V 3 bases short and J 4 bases short, with 12 bases between. CDR3 length: 13 amino acids. Germline lookup yields CDR1 GTSNPN and CDR2 SVGIG (reference sequence). Written as DNA, the CDR3 is TGTGCCTGGAGGGATCAGGGGCTCTATGGCTACACCTTC. Translating it yields CAWRDQGLYGYTF. Looking up the rest from reference TRBV30 and TRBJ1-2 gives the full variable domain: SQTIHQWPATLVQPVGSPLSLECTVEGTSNPNLYWYRQAAGRGLQLLFYSVGIGQISSEVPQNLSASRPQDRQFILSSKKLLLSDSGFYLCAWRDQGLYGYTFGSGTRLTVV.

By its share, this clone is medium-sized. CDR3: CSARRAKQGTTGELFF. CDR3 coding DNA: TGCAGTGCTAGGAGGGCCAAGCAGGGAACAACCGGGGAGCTGTTTTTT. The genes are TRBV20-1 and TRBJ2-2, with D possibly being TRBD1 or TRBD2 (5 bases each). The germline V gene has CDR1 DFQATT and CDR2 SNEGSKA (reference sequence). V was pared by 3 bases and J by 5 bases, with 19 bases between. This CDR3 has 16 residues.

The table lists this clone with many counts. This chain joins TRBV3-1 and TRBJ1-6; 9 nucleotides match TRBD1. Germline CDR1 reads LGHDT; CDR2 reads YNNKEL (reference sequence). With 1 base clipped from V and 5 bases from J, the junction kept 6 bases outside the gene matches. The CDR3 is made up of 17 amino acids. The CDR3 DNA sequence: TGTGCCAGCAGCCAAGGGACAGGGGCATGGGATAATTCACCCCTCCACTTT. Protein: CASSQGTGAWDNSPLHF.

This clone was counted many times. In DNA, the CDR3 is TGTGCCAGCGAACCCACCAGGGGGCACACTGAAGCTTTCTTT. It encodes CASEPTRGHTEAFF. V gene TRBV2 combines with J gene TRBJ1-1; 8 nucleotides agree with TRBD1. Germline values: CDR1 SNHLY, CDR2 FYNNEI. CDR3 length: 14 residues. V dropped 8 bases and J dropped 3; count of bases not matched to a gene: 8.

This clone was counted many times. The chain has TRBV25-1 and TRBJ2-2, with 10 bases lining up with TRBD2. Germline V gene sequence: CDR1 MGHDK, CDR2 SYGVNS. J gave up 3 bases and V 7 bases, and 5 bases lay outside the gene matches. The CDR3 contains 15 residues. DNA for the CDR3: TGTGCCAGCACTAGCGGGAGTGCGGACACCGGGGAGCTGTTTTTT. As protein: CASTSGSADTGELFF.

The chain is built from TRBV4-1 and TRBJ2-7; perhaps D is TRBD1 or TRBD2 (5 bases each). The V gene lost 4 bases and the J gene lost 0 bases, with 13 bases spanning the gap. The length of the CDR3 is 15 residues. Germline V gene lookup returns CDR1 MGHRA and CDR2 YSYEKL. The CDR3 spells CASSPGTLSSYEQYF. Written as DNA, the CDR3 is TGCGCCAGCAGCCCCGGGACGCTGAGCTCCTACGAGCAGTACTTC.

This sequence joins TRBV6-1 and TRBJ1-1, with D perhaps matching TRBD1 (6 bases). Germline V gene sequence: CDR1 MNHNS, CDR2 SASEGT. The CDR3 sequence is 13 residues long. V gave up 10 bases and J gave up 6 bases, with 18 bases separating them. The CDR3 bases are TGTGCCACCAACCCCCCAGGGGTGGCTGAAGCTTTCTTT. Its translation: CATNPPGVAEAFF.

The sample holds one count of this clone. A much larger clonotype is one base distant, so this may be a read error. This chain joins TRBV12-3 or TRBV12-4 and TRBJ2-5, with D maybe TRBD2 (6 bases). CDR3 length equals 19 residues. CDR3 loop: CASSLSWVLEGGPGETQHF. Here the CDR3 DNA reads TGTGCCAGCAGTTTATCATGGGTGCTAGAGGGAGGTCCGGGGGAGACCCAGCACTTC.

This clone has at least ten counts. The CDR3 sequence is CASSVGPTRLQETQYF. CDR3 nucleotide sequence: TGTGCCAGCAGCGTAGGCCCGACAAGGCTCCAAGAGACCCAGTACTTC. The rearrangement joins TRBV9 to TRBJ2-5; D is uncertain. The CDR3 spans 16 residues. Germline V lookup: CDR1 SGDLS, CDR2 YYNGEE. V lost 0 bases and J lost 1, with 13 bases in between. The whole variable domain, filled in from reference TRBV9 and TRBJ2-5, reads DSGVTQTPKHLITATGQRVTLRCSPRSGDLSVYWYQQSLDQGLQFLIQYYNGEERAKGNILERFSAQQFPDLHSELNLSSLELGDSALYFCASSVGPTRLQETQYFGPGTRLLVL.

J is TRBJ2-6 and V is TRBV5-6; TRBD1 matches 9 bases. This CDR3 is built from 16 residues. J gave up 2 bases and V 6 bases, and 6 bases lay outside the gene matches. Germline V gene lookup returns CDR1 SGHDT and CDR2 YYEEEE. CDR3 DNA sequence: TGTGCCAGCACCGTTGGGGACAGGGCTGGGGCCAACGTCCTGACTTTC. It encodes CASTVGDRAGANVLTF.

This clone has more than one count but fewer than ten. The V call is TRBV6-1, the J call TRBJ2-7, with a weak D call TRBD1 (6 bases). Germline V gene sequence: CDR1 MNHNS, CDR2 SASEGT. V lost 7 bases, J lost 2 bases, and 12 bases lay in between. The CDR3 runs 13 residues. In DNA form, the CDR3 reads TGTGCCAGCAAGGGGGTAAATCCCTACGAGCAGTACTTC. The encoded protein is CASKGVNPYEQYF.

The genes are TRBV6-5 and TRBJ2-7; the D is unclear. Looked up from germline, CDR1 is MNHEY and CDR2 is SVGAGI. CDR3 length equals 13 residues. Trimming took off 4 bases at V and 3 bases at J, with 10 bases between the two ends. The CDR3, as DNA: TGTGCCAGCAGTTCCGAGGTGTACTACGAGCAGTACTTC. Translated: CASSSEVYYEQYF.

This clone showed up many times. The chain uses TRBV14 and TRBJ2-7, with unresolved D. Trimming removed 0 bases from V and 6 bases from J, with 3 bases in between. CDR1 is SGHDN and CDR2 is FVKESK in the germline V gene. This CDR3 comprises 11 residues. The CDR3 nucleotides are TGTGCCAGCAGCCAAGACCTCGAGCAGTACTTC. It is translated as CASSQDLEQYF.

This clone is medium-sized (0.01 to 0.1%) in the sample. The chain is built from TRBV7-8 and TRBJ2-1; D may be TRBD2 (6 bases). CDR3 length: 12 residues. Trimming took off 5 bases at V and 10 bases at J, with 12 bases between the two ends. Germline assignment: CDR1 SGHVS and CDR2 FQNEAQ. CDR3 bases: TGTGCCAGCAGCCCGACTAGGGAGGAGCAGTTCTTC. It codes for CASSPTREEQFF. Together with reference TRBV7-8 and TRBJ2-1, the CDR3 gives the full variable domain: GAGVSQSPRYKVAKRGQDVALRCDPISGHVSLFWYQQALGQGPEFLTYFQNEAQLDKSGLPSDRFFAERPEGSVSTLKIQRTQQEDSAVYLCASSPTREEQFFGPGTRLTVL.

This clone was seen a handful of times. Germline and junction disagree at one end, which may indicate a read error. The V and J genes are TRBV6-1 and TRBJ2-7; D is undetermined. The CDR3 is made up of 14 amino acids. Germline CDR1 and CDR2: MNHNS and SASEGT. This CDR3 is CSSIRTESSYEQYF. In DNA, the CDR3 is TGTTCCAGCATCCGGACGGAAAGCTCCTACGAGCAGTACTTC.

This clone was observed many times. V is TRBV4-1 and J is TRBJ2-1; 8 bases agree with TRBD2. Germline values: CDR1 MGHRA, CDR2 YSYEKL. This CDR3 is built from 19 residues. Trimming at V came to 0 bases and at J to 5 bases, leaving 15 bases not matched to a gene. The CDR3 loop reads CASSQDNVIGRASDNEQFF. The DNA of the CDR3 is TGCGCCAGCAGCCAAGATAACGTCATCGGGAGGGCCAGTGACAATGAGCAGTTCTTC.

At least ten counts were recorded for this clone. This chain uses TRBV28 with TRBJ2-3; D gene uncertain. This CDR3 has 14 residues. V dropped 5 bases and J dropped 5 bases, with 14 bases sitting between them. Germline V lookup: CDR1 MDHEN, CDR2 SYDVKM. Written as DNA, the CDR3 is TGTGCCAGCAGTATCGGGCCTCTCGGAGATACGCAGTATTTT. It translates to CASSIGPLGDTQYF.

This clone has at least ten counts. The identical CDR3 is also encoded by other nucleotide sequences in the sample. The rearrangement uses TRBV24-1 and TRBJ2-2; D uncertain. This CDR3 contains 14 residues. CDR1 is KGHDR, CDR2 SFDVKD, per germline. V lost 3 bases, J lost 7 bases, and 11 bases lay in between. The CDR3 reads CATSDGEAYGELFF. The CDR3 nucleotides read TGTGCCACCAGTGATGGGGAAGCATACGGGGAGCTGTTTTTT.

This clone was counted at least ten times. The chain recombines TRBV7-8 with TRBJ1-6; the match to TRBD1 covers 9 bases. Per the germline V gene, CDR1 is SGHVS and CDR2 is FQNEAQ. The V segment lost 0 bases and the J segment 3 bases; nucleotides outside the gene matches: 3. The length of the CDR3 is 17 residues. The DNA for the CDR3 is TGTGCCAGCAGCTTAGCTCCGACAGGGGGCTATAATTCACCCCTCCACTTT. Translation: CASSLAPTGGYNSPLHF.

In this sample, this clone is medium-sized. V gene TRBV30 combines with J gene TRBJ2-7; D is perhaps TRBD2 (6 bases). In germline, CDR1 is GTSNPN, CDR2 SVGIG (reference sequence). Trimming pared 5 bases from V and 4 bases from J, leaving 18 bases between. The CDR3 length is 14 residues. CDR3 in amino acids: CAWGDRRLVYEQYF. Written as DNA, the CDR3 is TGTGCCTGGGGGGATCGGAGACTAGTTTACGAGCAGTACTTC.

This clone was seen a few times. This may arise from a read error, as a much more abundant clone is one base away. Other DNA sequences within the sample encode an identical CDR3. The rearrangement joins TRBV6-2 or TRBV6-3 to TRBJ2-3, with 10 bases aligning to TRBD2. CDR1 and CDR2 from the germline V gene are MNHEY and SVGEGT. The CDR3 totals 19 residues. V shed 3 bases, J shed 3 bases, and the junction held 15 bases outside the gene matches. Here the CDR3 reads CASSYEGGLAEQWTDTQYF. The CDR3 region has the DNA TGTGCCAGCAGTTATGAAGGTGGACTAGCGGAGCAGTGGACAGATACGCAGTATTTT.

This clone was observed at least ten times. This clone may be a read error of a much larger clone one base away. J is TRBJ2-2 and V is TRBV6-2 or TRBV6-3; TRBD2 matches at 10 bases. CDR1 and CDR2 from the germline V gene are MNHEY and SVGEGT. V lost 6 bases, J lost 6 bases, and 4 bases stayed unmatched. The CDR3 covers 14 residues. Written as DNA, the CDR3 is TGTGCCAGCAGAGCTAGCGGGGGACCCGGGGAGCTGTTTTTT. Protein sequence: CASRASGGPGELFF.

This clone was seen repeatedly, ten times or more. J is TRBJ1-1 and V is TRBV25-1; D uncertain. In germline, CDR1 is MGHDK, CDR2 SYGVNS. CDR3 length: 13 residues. V was pared by 6 bases and J by 1 base, with 9 bases between. CDR3 nucleotides: TGTGCCAGCAGGGACCGTTGGAACACTGAAGCTTTCTTT. This sequence encodes CASRDRWNTEAFF.

This clone has ten or more counts. This may be a read error, as it is one base from a much larger clone. In the same sample, other DNA sequences code for this CDR3. The rearrangement uses TRBV5-1 and TRBJ1-6, with 12 nucleotides matching TRBD1. V lost 5 bases, J lost 8 bases, and 5 bases stayed unmatched. Germline V gene data show CDR1 as SGHRS and CDR2 as YFSETQ. There are 15 residues in the CDR3. The CDR3, as DNA: TGCGCCAGCAGTGGGACAGGGGGCGGCGATTCACCCCTCCACTTT. Protein: CASSGTGGGDSPLHF.

This clone was found many times. V gene TRBV18 combines with J gene TRBJ2-3; perhaps D is TRBD1 or TRBD2 (6 bases each). This CDR3 is 16 amino acids long. V was pared by 1 base and J by 6 bases, with 17 bases between. Germline V gene sequence: CDR1 KGHSH, CDR2 LQKENI. DNA of the CDR3: TGTGCCAGCTCACCACGCCAGGGGCTTCTAGCGGATACGCAGTATTTT. This translates into CASSPRQGLLADTQYF.

This clone was seen repeatedly, ten times or more. Germline is not matched at one junction end, which may reflect a read error. As DNA, the CDR3 is TGTGTCAGCAGCAAGGGACGGTACGAGCAGTACTTC. It codes for CVSSKGRYEQYF. The chain is built from TRBV12-3 or TRBV12-4 and TRBJ2-7; D assignment may be TRBD1 or TRBD2 (5 bases each). The CDR3 has 12 residues.

This clone appeared many times. The chain couples TRBV10-3 to TRBJ2-5; TRBD2 aligns across 7 bases. Trimming cost V 0 bases and J 4 bases; bases outside gene matches: 8. Germline V gene lookup returns CDR1 ENHRY and CDR2 SYGVKD. The CDR3 is 16 residues long. Here the CDR3 reads CAISESLGGSIETQYF. For the CDR3, the DNA is TGTGCCATCAGTGAGTCGCTGGGCGGGAGCATAGAGACCCAGTACTTC.

This clone has at least ten counts. This specimen includes other DNA sequences encoding the same CDR3. The chain is built from TRBV29-1 and TRBJ1-5; D possibly corresponds to TRBD1 (5 bases). The CDR3 covers 13 residues. V dropped 7 bases and J dropped 6 bases, with 16 bases sitting between them. Germline CDR1 and CDR2: SQVTM and ANQGSEA. CDR3 DNA: TGCAGCGCCGAAATTTGGGGGAGTCAGCCCCAGCATTTT. It translates to CSAEIWGSQPQHF. Using reference TRBV29-1 and TRBJ1-5 for the parts outside the CDR3, the full variable domain is SAVISQKPSRDICQRGTSLTIQCQVDSQVTMMFWYRQQPGQSLTLIATANQGSEATYESGFVIDKFPISRPNLTFSTLTVSNMSPEDSSIYLCSAEIWGSQPQHFGDGTRLSIL.

This clone qualifies as medium-sized. The genes are TRBV28 and TRBJ2-7; D may be TRBD1 (5 bases). Germline loops: CDR1 MDHEN, CDR2 SYDVKM. The CDR3 has 14 amino acids. Between the trimmed V and J ends, which lost 3 bases and 4 bases, there was a span of 13 bases. The CDR3 DNA reads as TGTGCCAGCAGTTTGGCAGGGAAAAGGTACGAGCAGTACTTC. Translating it yields CASSLAGKRYEQYF.